The T cell receptor (beta chain) described here comes from a study of cytomegalovirus exposure and HLA in healthy donors. Primers included in the PCR were 60 Vbeta and 13 Jbeta primers. The protocol was immunoSEQ multiplex PCR, while the TCRdb copy is restricted to in-frame clones and leaves out a portion. This sample has around 160,000 clones, with approximately 80% found just once. With 7 bases removed from V and 13 bases from J, the gap between germline ends came to 14 bases. This CDR3 comprises 11 residues. Germline values: CDR1 LNHDA, CDR2 SQIVND (reference sequence). Study observations and caveats: Specificity for CMV antigens was confirmed in vitro for three of the CMV-associated chains. Common viral pathogens seemed to be connected with several of the most significant clusters, according to a later analysis.

Comment on this clone: Its specificity is not known.

This clonotype originated in a man between 45 and 60 years old in good health and CMV-seropositive. The chain joins TRBV19 to TRBJ1-5, with TRBD1 as a possible D gene (6 bases). The sequenced material came from PBMCs. In DNA, the CDR3 is TGTGCCAGTACCCTGGGGGGGCTTCAGCATTTT. This encodes CASTLGGLQHF.